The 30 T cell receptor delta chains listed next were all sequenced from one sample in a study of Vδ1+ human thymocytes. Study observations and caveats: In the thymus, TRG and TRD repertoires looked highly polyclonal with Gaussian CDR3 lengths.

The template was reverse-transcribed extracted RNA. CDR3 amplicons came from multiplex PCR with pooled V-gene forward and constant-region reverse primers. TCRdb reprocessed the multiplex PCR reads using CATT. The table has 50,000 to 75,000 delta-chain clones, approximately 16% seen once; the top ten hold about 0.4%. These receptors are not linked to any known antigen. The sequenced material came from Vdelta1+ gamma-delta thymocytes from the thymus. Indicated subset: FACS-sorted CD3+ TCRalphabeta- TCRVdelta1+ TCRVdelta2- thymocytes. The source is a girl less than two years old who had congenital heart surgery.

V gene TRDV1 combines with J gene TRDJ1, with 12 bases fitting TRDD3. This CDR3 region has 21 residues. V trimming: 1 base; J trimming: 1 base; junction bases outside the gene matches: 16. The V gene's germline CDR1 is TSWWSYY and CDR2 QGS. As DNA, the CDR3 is TGTGCTCTTGGGGAACGGGGTCCTACGGTCTACTGGGGGATACCCACCGATAAACTCATCTTT. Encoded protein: CALGERGPTVYWGIPTDKLIF.

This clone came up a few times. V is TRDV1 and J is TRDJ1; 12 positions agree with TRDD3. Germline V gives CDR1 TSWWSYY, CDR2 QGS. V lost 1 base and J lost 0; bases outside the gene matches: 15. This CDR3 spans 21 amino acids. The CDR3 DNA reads TGTGCTCTTGGGGAACGCATTCTGGGGGATACGCTTAAGTTAAACACCGATAAACTCATCTTT. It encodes CALGERILGDTLKLNTDKLIF.

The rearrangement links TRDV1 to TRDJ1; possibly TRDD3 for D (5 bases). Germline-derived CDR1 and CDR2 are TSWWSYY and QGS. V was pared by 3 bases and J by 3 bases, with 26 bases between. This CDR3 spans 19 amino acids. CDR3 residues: CALGEYLGTLLGEADKLIF. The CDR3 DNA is TGTGCTCTTGGGGAGTATCTAGGGACCCTCCTGGGAGAGGCCGATAAACTCATCTTT.

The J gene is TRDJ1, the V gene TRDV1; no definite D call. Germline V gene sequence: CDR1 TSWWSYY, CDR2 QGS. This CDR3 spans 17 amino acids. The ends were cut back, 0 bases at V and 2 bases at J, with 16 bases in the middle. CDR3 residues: CALGELQIPVVTDKLIF. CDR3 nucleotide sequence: TGTGCTCTTGGGGAACTTCAGATCCCAGTCGTGACCGATAAACTCATCTTT.

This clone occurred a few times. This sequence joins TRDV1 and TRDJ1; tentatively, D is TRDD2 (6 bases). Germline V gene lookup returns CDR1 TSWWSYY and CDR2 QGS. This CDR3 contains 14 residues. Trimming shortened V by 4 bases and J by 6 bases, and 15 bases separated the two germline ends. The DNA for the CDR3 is TGTGCTCTTGGGGCGCCTTCCCTCGCCTATAAACTCATCTTT. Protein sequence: CALGAPSLAYKLIF.

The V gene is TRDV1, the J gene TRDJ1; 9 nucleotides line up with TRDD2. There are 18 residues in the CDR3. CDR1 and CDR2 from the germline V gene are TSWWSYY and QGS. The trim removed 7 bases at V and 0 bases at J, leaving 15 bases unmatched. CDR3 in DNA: TGTGCTCTTGTTGGCGGCGGCCTTCCTACTCCATACACCGATAAACTCATCTTT. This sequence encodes CALVGGGLPTPYTDKLIF.

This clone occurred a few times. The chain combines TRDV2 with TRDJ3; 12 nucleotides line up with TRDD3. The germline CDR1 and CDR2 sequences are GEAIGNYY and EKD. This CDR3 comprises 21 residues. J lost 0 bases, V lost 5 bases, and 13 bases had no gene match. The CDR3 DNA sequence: TGTGCCTGTGTGATTTACTGGGGGATACAGGGTAGCTCCTGGGACACCCGACAGATGTTTTTC. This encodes CACVIYWGIQGSSWDTRQMFF.

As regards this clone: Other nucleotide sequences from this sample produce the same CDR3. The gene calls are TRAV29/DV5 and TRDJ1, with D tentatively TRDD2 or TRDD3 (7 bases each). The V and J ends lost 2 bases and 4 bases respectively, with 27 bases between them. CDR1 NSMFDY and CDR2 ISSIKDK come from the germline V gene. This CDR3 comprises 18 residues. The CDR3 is CAARFLPVLGLPLDKLIF. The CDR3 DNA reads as TGTGCAGCAAGATTCCTACCAGTACTGGGGCTCCCCCTCGATAAACTCATCTTT.

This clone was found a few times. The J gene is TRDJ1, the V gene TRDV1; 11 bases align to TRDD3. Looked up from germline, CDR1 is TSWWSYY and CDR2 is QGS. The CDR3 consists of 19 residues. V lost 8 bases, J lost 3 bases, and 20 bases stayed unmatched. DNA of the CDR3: TGTGCTCTTCTTGCCCACCTTCCTCCGTACTGGGGGATAGCCGATAAACTCATCTTT. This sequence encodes CALLAHLPPYWGIADKLIF.

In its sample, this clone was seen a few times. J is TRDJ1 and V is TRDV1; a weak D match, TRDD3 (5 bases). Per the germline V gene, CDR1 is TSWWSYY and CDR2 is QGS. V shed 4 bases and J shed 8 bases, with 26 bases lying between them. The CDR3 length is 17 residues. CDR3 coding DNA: TGTGCTCTTGGGGGGGGACTTATCCCCGAAGAGCAGGGGAAACTCATCTTT. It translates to CALGGGLIPEEQGKLIF.

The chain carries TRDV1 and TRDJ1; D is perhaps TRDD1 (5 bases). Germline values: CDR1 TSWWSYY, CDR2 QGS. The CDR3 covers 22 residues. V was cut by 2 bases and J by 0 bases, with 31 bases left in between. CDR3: CALGEKISGVPRWQIYTDKLIF. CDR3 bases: TGTGCTCTTGGGGAAAAAATATCCGGGGTTCCCAGATGGCAGATATACACCGATAAACTCATCTTT.

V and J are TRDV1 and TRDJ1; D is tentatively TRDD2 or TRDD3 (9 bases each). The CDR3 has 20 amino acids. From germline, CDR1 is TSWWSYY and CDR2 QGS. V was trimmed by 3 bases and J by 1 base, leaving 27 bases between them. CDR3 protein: CALGDFPFLPTGGSTDKLIF. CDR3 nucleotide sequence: TGTGCTCTTGGGGACTTCCCCTTCCTACCGACTGGGGGAAGCACCGATAAACTCATCTTT.

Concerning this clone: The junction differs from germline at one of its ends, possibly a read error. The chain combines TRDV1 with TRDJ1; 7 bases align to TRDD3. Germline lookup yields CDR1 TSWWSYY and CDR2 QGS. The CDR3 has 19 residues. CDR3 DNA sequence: TGTGCTCTTGGGAAGACTCCTCCTAGGGGGATCACCGACACCGATAAACTCATCTTC. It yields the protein CALGKTPPRGITDTDKLIF.

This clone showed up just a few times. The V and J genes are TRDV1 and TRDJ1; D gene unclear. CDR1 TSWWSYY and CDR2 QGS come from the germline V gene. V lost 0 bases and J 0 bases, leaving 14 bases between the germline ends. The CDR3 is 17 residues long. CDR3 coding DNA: TGTGCTCTTGGGGAACTGAGTAAACCCCCCAACACCGATAAACTCATCTTT. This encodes CALGELSKPPNTDKLIF.

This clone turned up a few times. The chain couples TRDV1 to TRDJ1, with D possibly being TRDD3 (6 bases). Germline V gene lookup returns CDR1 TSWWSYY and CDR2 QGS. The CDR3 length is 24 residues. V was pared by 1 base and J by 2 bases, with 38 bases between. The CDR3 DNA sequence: TGTGCTCTTGGGGAACCCTATCCGGGGCTCCCCTCAAACCTTGGTCCTTGGGGGACCGATAAACTCATCTTT. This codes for CALGEPYPGLPSNLGPWGTDKLIF.

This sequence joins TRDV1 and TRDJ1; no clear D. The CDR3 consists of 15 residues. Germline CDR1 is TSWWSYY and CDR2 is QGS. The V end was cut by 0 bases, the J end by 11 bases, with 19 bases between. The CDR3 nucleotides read TGTGCTCTTGGGGAACTGGAGCACCGCTCAGCAAATCTCATCTTT. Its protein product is CALGELEHRSANLIF.

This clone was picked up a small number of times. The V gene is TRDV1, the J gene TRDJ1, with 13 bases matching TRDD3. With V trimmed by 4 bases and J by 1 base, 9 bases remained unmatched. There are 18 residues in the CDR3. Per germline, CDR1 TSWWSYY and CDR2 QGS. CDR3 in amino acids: CALGGTGGYERLTDKLIF. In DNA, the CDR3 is TGTGCTCTTGGGGGGACTGGGGGATACGAGCGTCTCACCGATAAACTCATCTTT.

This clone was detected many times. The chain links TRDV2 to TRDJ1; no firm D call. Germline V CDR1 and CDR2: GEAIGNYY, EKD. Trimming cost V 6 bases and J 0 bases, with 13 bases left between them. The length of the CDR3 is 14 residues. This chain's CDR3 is CACQTPLYTDKLIF. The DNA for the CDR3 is TGTGCCTGTCAAACACCCCTGTACACCGATAAACTCATCTTT.

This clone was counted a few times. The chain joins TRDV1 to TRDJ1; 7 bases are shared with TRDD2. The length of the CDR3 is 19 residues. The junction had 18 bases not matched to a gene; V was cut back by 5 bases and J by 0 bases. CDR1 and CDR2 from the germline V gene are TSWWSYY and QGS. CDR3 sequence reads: CALGPPIPTSRAYTDKLIF. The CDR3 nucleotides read TGTGCTCTTGGGCCCCCCATTCCTACATCACGGGCGTACACCGATAAACTCATCTTT.

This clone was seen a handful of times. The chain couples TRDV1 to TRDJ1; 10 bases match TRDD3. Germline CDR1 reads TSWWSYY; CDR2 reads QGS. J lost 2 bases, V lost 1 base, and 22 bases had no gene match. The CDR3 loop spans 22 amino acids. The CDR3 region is CALGEQPPTGGIRSYRTDKLIF. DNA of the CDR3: TGTGCTCTTGGGGAACAGCCTCCTACGGGGGGGATACGTAGTTATCGTACCGATAAACTCATCTTT.

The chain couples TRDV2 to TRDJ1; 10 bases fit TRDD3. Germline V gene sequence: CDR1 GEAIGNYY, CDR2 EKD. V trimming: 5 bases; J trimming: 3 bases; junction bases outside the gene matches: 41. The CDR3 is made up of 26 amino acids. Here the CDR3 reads CACVQTILAYWGIPEFLSYYADKLIF. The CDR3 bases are TGTGCCTGTGTGCAGACAATCCTCGCTTACTGGGGGATCCCTGAATTCTTGTCGTATTACGCCGATAAACTCATCTTT.

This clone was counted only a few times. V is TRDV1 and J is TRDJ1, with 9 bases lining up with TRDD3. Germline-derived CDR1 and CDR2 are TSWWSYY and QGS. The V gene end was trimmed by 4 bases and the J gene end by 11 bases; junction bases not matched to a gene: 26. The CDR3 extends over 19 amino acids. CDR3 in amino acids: CALGGPTSTPLSLGERLIF. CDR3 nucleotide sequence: TGTGCTCTTGGGGGTCCCACCTCAACCCCCCTCTCACTGGGGGAAAGGCTCATCTTT.

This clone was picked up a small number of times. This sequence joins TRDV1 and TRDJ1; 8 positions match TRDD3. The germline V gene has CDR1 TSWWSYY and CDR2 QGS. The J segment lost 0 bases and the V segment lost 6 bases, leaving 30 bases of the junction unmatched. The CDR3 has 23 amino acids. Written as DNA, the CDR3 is TGTGCTCTTGGAGGGGACAACCGGCTCCATACTGGGGGTTCCTTACGGTACACCGATAAACTCATCTTT. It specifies CALGGDNRLHTGGSLRYTDKLIF.

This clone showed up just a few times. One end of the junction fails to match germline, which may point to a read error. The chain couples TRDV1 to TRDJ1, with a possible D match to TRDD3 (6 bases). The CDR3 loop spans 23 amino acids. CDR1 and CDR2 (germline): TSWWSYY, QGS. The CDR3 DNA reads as TGTGCCCTTGGGTACCCAAGTTCCGGGATCCGACTGGGACCTGGCTACTACACCGATAAACTCATCTTT. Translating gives CALGYPSSGIRLGPGYYTDKLIF.

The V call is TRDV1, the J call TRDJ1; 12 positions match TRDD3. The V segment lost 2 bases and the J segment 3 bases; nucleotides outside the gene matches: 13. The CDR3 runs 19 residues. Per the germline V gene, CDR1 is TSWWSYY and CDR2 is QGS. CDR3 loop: CALGEELISPGGYADKLIF. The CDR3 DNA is TGTGCTCTTGGGGAAGAGCTCATCTCGCCTGGGGGATACGCCGATAAACTCATCTTT.

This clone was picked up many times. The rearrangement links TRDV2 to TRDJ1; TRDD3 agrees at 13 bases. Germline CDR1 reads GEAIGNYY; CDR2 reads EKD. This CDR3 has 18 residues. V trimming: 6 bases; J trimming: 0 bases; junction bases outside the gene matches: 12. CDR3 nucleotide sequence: TGTGCCTGTAAGGCTGACAATACTGGGGGATACGACACCGATAAACTCATCTTT. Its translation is CACKADNTGGYDTDKLIF.

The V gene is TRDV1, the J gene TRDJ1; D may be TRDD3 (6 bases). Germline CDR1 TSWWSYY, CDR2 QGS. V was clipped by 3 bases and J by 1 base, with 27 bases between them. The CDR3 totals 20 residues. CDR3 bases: TGTGCTCTTGGGGACCAAGGACTACGGGTTGTGGGGATCCGCACCGATAAACTCATCTTT. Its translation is CALGDQGLRVVGIRTDKLIF.

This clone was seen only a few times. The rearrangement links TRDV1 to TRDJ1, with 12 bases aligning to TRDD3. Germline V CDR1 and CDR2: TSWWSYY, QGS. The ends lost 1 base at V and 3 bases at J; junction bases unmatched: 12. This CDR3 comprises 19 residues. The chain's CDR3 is CALGEHKTGGYPASDKLIF. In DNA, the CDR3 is TGTGCTCTTGGGGAACACAAAACTGGGGGATACCCAGCGTCCGATAAACTCATCTTT.

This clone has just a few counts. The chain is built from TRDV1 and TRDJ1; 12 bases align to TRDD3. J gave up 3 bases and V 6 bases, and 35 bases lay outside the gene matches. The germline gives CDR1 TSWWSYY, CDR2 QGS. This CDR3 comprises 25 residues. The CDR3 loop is CALGGRTSRRRLLLGDTPRADKLIF. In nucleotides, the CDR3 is TGTGCTCTTGGAGGACGGACGAGCCGACGACGCCTACTACTGGGGGATACCCCTAGGGCCGATAAACTCATCTTT.

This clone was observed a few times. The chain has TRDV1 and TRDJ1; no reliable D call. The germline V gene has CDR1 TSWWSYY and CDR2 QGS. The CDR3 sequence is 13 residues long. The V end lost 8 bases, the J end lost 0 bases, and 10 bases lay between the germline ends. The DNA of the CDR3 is TGTGCTCTTTCCCTTGCGTACACCGATAAACTCATCTTT. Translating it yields CALSLAYTDKLIF.